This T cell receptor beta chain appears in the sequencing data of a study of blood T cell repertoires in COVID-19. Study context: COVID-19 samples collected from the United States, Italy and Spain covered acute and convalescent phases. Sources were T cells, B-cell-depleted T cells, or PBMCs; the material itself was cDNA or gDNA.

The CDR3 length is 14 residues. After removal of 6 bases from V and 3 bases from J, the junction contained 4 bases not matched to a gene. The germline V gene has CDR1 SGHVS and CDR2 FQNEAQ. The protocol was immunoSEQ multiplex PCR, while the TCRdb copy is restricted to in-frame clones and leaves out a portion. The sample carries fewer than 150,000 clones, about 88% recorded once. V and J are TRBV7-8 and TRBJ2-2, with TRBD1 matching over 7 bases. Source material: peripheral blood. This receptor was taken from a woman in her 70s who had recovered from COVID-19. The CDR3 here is CASSRDSHTGELFF. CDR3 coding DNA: TGTGCCAGCAGTCGGGACAGTCACACCGGGGAGCTGTTTTTT.